This entry features one T cell receptor (beta chain) sequence. Its cognate antigen is unknown. Germline trimming cut 4 bases from V and 0 bases from J; bases unmatched to any gene: 7. Per germline, CDR1 SGHKS and CDR2 YYEKEE (reference sequence). The CDR3 runs to 16 residues. TCR alpha and TCR beta cDNA libraries carrying sample barcodes and UMIs came from 5'RACE with constant-segment primers. TCRdb recomputed calls from the 5' RACE reads with MiXCR, one row per CDR3 protein. The sample records around 420,000 distinct CDR3 sequences, about 24% being singletons. These data come from a study of T-cell memory formation after mild COVID-19. Background on the study: The study found TCR clusters largely donor specific.

Study findings and constraints: Day 15 to 85 contracting clones showed balanced CD4/CD8; day 15 to 37 expanders favored CD4+. Some SARS-CoV-2-responding clones were already detected in memory before infection.

The J gene is TRBJ2-1, the V gene TRBV5-5, with 7 bases matching TRBD1. The source material was PBMCs or a T cell subset sorted from them (not recorded which). The TCR originated in an adult woman who had mild COVID-19 (a few samples of this study predate the infection). Cell type and time point are not known. The DNA of the CDR3 is TGTGCCAGCAGCCCGGACAGGTCTAACTCCTACAATGAGCAGTTCTTC. It yields the protein CASSPDRSNSYNEQFF.